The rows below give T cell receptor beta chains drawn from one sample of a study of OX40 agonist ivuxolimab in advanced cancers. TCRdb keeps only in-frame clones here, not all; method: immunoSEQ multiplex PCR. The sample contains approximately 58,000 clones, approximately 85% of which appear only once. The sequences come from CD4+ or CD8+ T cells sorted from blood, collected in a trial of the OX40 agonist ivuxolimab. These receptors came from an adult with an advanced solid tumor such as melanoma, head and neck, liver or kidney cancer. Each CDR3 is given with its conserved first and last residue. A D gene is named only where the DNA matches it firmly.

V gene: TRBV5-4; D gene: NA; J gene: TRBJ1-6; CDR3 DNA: TGTGCCAGCAGCGCGGGAACTAATTCACCCCTCCACTTT; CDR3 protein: CASSAGTNSPLHF
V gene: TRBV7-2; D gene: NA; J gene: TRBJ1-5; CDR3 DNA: TGTGCCAGCAGCCTAGGTCCGAGTAGCAATCAGCCCCAGCATTTT; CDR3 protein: CASSLGPSSNQPQHF
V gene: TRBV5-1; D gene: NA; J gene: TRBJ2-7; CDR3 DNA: TGCGCCAGCAGCTCGGGGACTCATAAGCCCTACGAGCAGTACTTC; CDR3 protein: CASSSGTHKPYEQYF
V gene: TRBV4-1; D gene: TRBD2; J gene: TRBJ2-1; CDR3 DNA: TGCGCCAGGTTGCTAGCGGTGAATTACAATGAGCAGTTCTTC; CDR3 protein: CARLLAVNYNEQFF
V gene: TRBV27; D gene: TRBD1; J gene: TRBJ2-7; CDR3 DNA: TGTGCCAGTGGTTACGGGACAGGGGCAGAGCAGTACTTC; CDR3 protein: CASGYGTGAEQYF
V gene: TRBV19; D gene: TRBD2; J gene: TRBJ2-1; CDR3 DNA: TGTGCCAGTAAAGTAAGCGGGATTTTTTACAATGAGCAGTTCTTC; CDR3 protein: CASKVSGIFYNEQFF
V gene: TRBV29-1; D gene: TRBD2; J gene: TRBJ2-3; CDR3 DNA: TGCAGCGCCCGTGGACTAGCGGGAGTTACGGATACGCAGTATTTT; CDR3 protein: CSARGLAGVTDTQYF
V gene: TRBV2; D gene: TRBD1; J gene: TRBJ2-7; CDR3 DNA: TGTGCCAGCAGTGATCGTACAGGGGATTACGAGCAGTACTTC; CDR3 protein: CASSDRTGDYEQYF
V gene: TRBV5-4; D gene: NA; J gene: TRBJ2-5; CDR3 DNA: TGTGCCAGCAGCTTGTTTGGGAAAGTGACCCAGTACTTC; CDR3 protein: CASSLFGKVTQYF
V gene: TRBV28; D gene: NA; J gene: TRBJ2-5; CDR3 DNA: TGTGCCAGCAGTTTAGCAGGGGACAAAGAGACCCAGTACTTC; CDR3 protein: CASSLAGDKETQYF